This TCR beta chain was found in a study of blood T cell repertoires in COVID-19. CDR1 SGHRS and CDR2 YFSETQ come from the germline V gene. The CDR3 is made up of 15 amino acids. The ends lost 3 bases at V and 7 bases at J; junction bases unmatched: 7. The table came from immunoSEQ multiplex PCR; TCRdb's copy has only in-frame clones and leaves some out. The table includes fewer than 450,000 clones, 80% to 90% detected once. The clonotype was recovered from a woman aged 45-65 years with COVID-19, enrolled during active disease. Sequences were obtained from peripheral blood. The gene calls are TRBV5-1 and TRBJ1-1, with 12 positions matching TRBD1. The chain's CDR3 is CASSSLGTGGFEAFF. Written as DNA, the CDR3 is TGCGCCAGCAGCTCCCTCGGGACAGGGGGCTTTGAAGCTTTCTTT.